This entry lists 25 T cell receptor beta chains sequenced from one sample in a study of OX40 agonist ivuxolimab in advanced cancers. Clones were sequenced by immunoSEQ multiplex PCR, and TCRdb holds only the in-frame ones, with some missing. The data hold approximately 63,000 clones, with 79% observed a single time. Here the sequenced sample was CD4+ or CD8+ T cells sorted from blood, taken in a trial of the OX40 agonist ivuxolimab. These receptors came from an adult with an advanced solid tumor such as melanoma, head and neck, liver or kidney cancer.

This chain links TRBV28 with TRBJ2-7; a weak D match, TRBD1 (6 bases). The CDR3 has 14 residues. Germline loops: CDR1 MDHEN, CDR2 SYDVKM. The V end was cut by 2 bases, the J end by 3 bases, with 11 bases between. The CDR3 sequence is CASSLVNRVYEQYF. The CDR3 DNA sequence: TGTGCCAGCAGTTTAGTAAACAGGGTCTACGAGCAGTACTTC.

V and J are TRBV11-2 and TRBJ2-1; TRBD1 is a possible D gene (5 bases). This CDR3 has 14 amino acids. V was trimmed by 7 bases and J by 0 bases, leaving 10 bases between them. Germline CDR1 SGHAT, CDR2 FQNNGV. The CDR3 sequence: CASTPTVSYNEQFF. CDR3 DNA sequence: TGTGCCAGCACCCCGACAGTCTCCTACAATGAGCAGTTCTTC.

As for this clone: The CDR3 carries no conserved terminal phenylalanine or tryptophan, so it likely arises from a read error. The chain employs TRBV5-1 and TRBJ1-6; the D gene is possibly TRBD1 (5 bases). V shed 4 bases and J shed 0 bases, with 17 bases lying between them. Germline V gene lookup returns CDR1 SGHRS and CDR2 YFSETQ. CDR3 length equals 18 residues. For the CDR3, the DNA is TGCGCCAGCAGCCTGGAGCCAGGGACGAGCTCCTATAATTCACCCCTCCACCTT. Its translation: CASSLEPGTSSYNSPLHL.

The rearrangement uses TRBV7-9 and TRBJ2-1; possibly TRBD2 for D (5 bases). From germline, CDR1 is SEHNR and CDR2 FQNEAQ (reference sequence). CDR3 length equals 18 residues. Trimming pared 7 bases from V and 3 bases from J, leaving 25 bases between. Here the CDR3 DNA reads TGTGCCAGCAACCTACGGAGCCTCCGCGAGGGCCTCTACAATGAGCAGTTCTTC. Its protein is CASNLRSLREGLYNEQFF.

This clone was found a few times. This rearrangement joins TRBV30 to TRBJ2-7; D may be TRBD1 or TRBD2 (5 bases each). The V gene's germline CDR1 is GTSNPN and CDR2 SVGIG (reference sequence). The V and J ends lost 2 bases and 1 base respectively, with 12 bases between them. The CDR3 contains 14 residues. The CDR3 is CAWSRGGSSYEQYF. The CDR3 bases are TGTGCCTGGAGTCGGGGCGGCAGTTCCTACGAGCAGTACTTC.

This clone was counted a few times. The chain employs TRBV5-6 and TRBJ1-1; D is possibly TRBD1 (5 bases). Per the germline V gene, CDR1 is SGHDT and CDR2 is YYEEEE. V was trimmed by 2 bases and J by 3 bases, leaving 14 bases between them. The length of the CDR3 is 15 residues. DNA for the CDR3: TGTGCCAGCAGCTTTAAAGGGGATTGGTACACTGAAGCTTTCTTT. Its translation: CASSFKGDWYTEAFF.

The gene calls are TRBV7-6 and TRBJ1-1; a weak D match, TRBD1 (5 bases). The CDR3 is 14 residues long. The V end was cut by 5 bases, the J end by 1 base, with 11 bases between. Germline CDR1 and CDR2: SGHVS and FNYEAQ. This CDR3 is CASSLRTQNTEAFF. In nucleotides, the CDR3 is TGTGCCAGCAGCCTTAGGACACAGAACACTGAAGCTTTCTTT. Full variable domain (rest looked up from reference TRBV7-6 and TRBJ1-1): GAGVSQSPRYKVTKRGQDVALRCDPISGHVSLYWYRQALGQGPEFLTYFNYEAQQDKSGLPNDRFSAERPEGSISTLTIQRTEQRDSAMYRCASSLRTQNTEAFFGQGTRLTVV.

The chain has TRBV7-8 and TRBJ2-1; 8 nucleotides agree with TRBD1. This CDR3 is built from 14 residues. V was clipped by 5 bases and J by 3 bases; unmatched bases: 3. Per germline, CDR1 SGHVS and CDR2 FQNEAQ. DNA for the CDR3: TGTGCCAGCAGCCGGGACAGGTTCTACAATGAGCAGTTCTTC. Amino acids: CASSRDRFYNEQFF.

The chain combines TRBV7-9 with TRBJ2-3; TRBD2 is a possible D gene (6 bases). The V gene's germline CDR1 is SEHNR and CDR2 FQNEAQ (reference sequence). The CDR3 totals 15 residues. Trimming left V 5 bases short and J 2 bases short, with 14 bases between. The CDR3 here is CASSPGAGTTDTQYF. In DNA, the CDR3 is TGTGCCAGCAGCCCCGGGGCGGGGACCACAGATACGCAGTATTTT.

This clone is a singleton in its sample. V usage is TRBV7-6 and J usage is TRBJ2-3, with 7 bases fitting TRBD2. The germline V gene encodes CDR1 SGHVS and CDR2 FNYEAQ. The length of the CDR3 is 17 residues. V was clipped by 1 base and J by 3 bases; unmatched bases: 10. The CDR3, as DNA: TGTGCCAGCAGCTTAGAAGTTTCCCCTAGCGGAACAGATACGCAGTATTTT. It encodes CASSLEVSPSGTDTQYF.

The chain employs TRBV9 and TRBJ2-7, with TRBD1 matching over 11 bases. J was trimmed by 5 bases and V by 4 bases; bases with no gene match: 5. The length of the CDR3 is 14 residues. Germline CDR1 is SGDLS and CDR2 is YYNGEE. CDR3 bases: TGTGCCAGCAGCCCCCGGACAGGGGGCCACGAGCAGTACTTC. Translating it yields CASSPRTGGHEQYF.

This clone was counted once. The rearrangement joins TRBV7-2 to TRBJ2-1, with 7 bases matching TRBD2. This CDR3 is built from 15 residues. Germline CDR1 SGHTA, CDR2 FQGNSA. With V trimmed by 5 bases and J by 0 bases, 4 bases remained unmatched. The CDR3 is CASSISGNSYNEQFF. The CDR3, as DNA: TGTGCCAGCAGCATCAGCGGGAACTCCTACAATGAGCAGTTCTTC.

This chain uses TRBV5-4 with TRBJ1-2, with 10 bases identical to TRBD1. This CDR3 is 14 amino acids long. The V segment lost 3 bases and the J segment 4 bases; nucleotides outside the gene matches: 3. Germline CDR1 reads SGHNT; CDR2 reads YYREEE (reference sequence). CDR3: CASSSDRGLYGYTF. Here the CDR3 DNA reads TGTGCCAGCAGCTCCGACAGGGGGCTCTATGGCTACACCTTC.

The chain employs TRBV7-3 and TRBJ2-7, with 7 bases aligning to TRBD2. This CDR3 region has 14 residues. Germline assignment: CDR1 SGHTA and CDR2 FQGTGA. After removal of 5 bases from V and 2 bases from J, the junction contained 6 bases not matched to a gene. In DNA form, the CDR3 reads TGTGCCAGCAGCCTACGTGGGGGGGCCTACGAGCAGTACTTC. Protein product: CASSLRGGAYEQYF.

The chain employs TRBV9 and TRBJ1-2, with TRBD1 as a possible D gene (6 bases). Trimming stripped 3 bases from V and 0 bases from J, with 12 bases between. Germline-derived CDR1 and CDR2 are SGDLS and YYNGEE. The CDR3 is 15 residues long. The CDR3 protein is CASSAAGVANYGYTF. The DNA of the CDR3 is TGTGCCAGCAGCGCCGCAGGGGTGGCTAACTATGGCTACACCTTC.

The chain joins TRBV18 to TRBJ2-2; D unclear. This CDR3 has 14 amino acids. Between the trimmed V and J ends, which lost 4 bases and 1 base, there was a span of 7 bases. Germline V CDR1 and CDR2: KGHSH, LQKENI. CDR3 residues: CASSQGLNTGELFF. CDR3 DNA: TGTGCCAGCTCACAGGGTCTGAACACCGGGGAGCTGTTTTTT.

The V and J genes are TRBV29-1 and TRBJ2-1, with 10 bases matching TRBD2. This CDR3 is 14 amino acids long. Per germline, CDR1 SQVTM and CDR2 ANQGSEA. Unmatched junction bases numbered 7, after V lost 7 bases and J lost 4 bases. In DNA, the CDR3 is TGCAGCGCGATCGGGACTAGCGCATACAATGAGCAGTTCTTC. It is translated as CSAIGTSAYNEQFF.

This chain's CDR3 is CASSVSGDTEAFF. The CDR3 DNA is TGTGCCAGCAGCGTATCAGGAGACACTGAAGCTTTCTTT. V gene TRBV9 combines with J gene TRBJ1-1; D not resolved. The CDR3 has 13 residues. V was pared by 1 base and J by 3 bases, with 7 bases between. Looked up from germline, CDR1 is SGDLS and CDR2 is YYNGEE.

The rearrangement links TRBV27 to TRBJ1-5; 9 nucleotides align to TRBD1. The CDR3 extends over 17 amino acids. J lost 5 bases, V lost 5 bases, and 13 bases had no gene match. Germline assignment: CDR1 MNHEY and CDR2 SMNVEV (reference sequence). The CDR3, as DNA: TGTGCCAGCAGTGACGGTCCGCGGACAGGGGTTGATCAGCCCCAGCATTTT. Its translation is CASSDGPRTGVDQPQHF.

A single count supports this clone. This chain connects TRBV7-8 to TRBJ1-4, with D possibly being TRBD1 (6 bases). Germline values: CDR1 SGHVS, CDR2 FQNEAQ. The CDR3 runs to 15 residues. Between the trimmed V and J ends, which lost 5 bases and 4 bases, there was a span of 14 bases. In nucleotides, the CDR3 is TGTGCCAGCAGCCAGTGGGGGGCCATTAATGAAAAACTGTTTTTT. Translating it yields CASSQWGAINEKLFF.

This chain joins TRBV27 and TRBJ1-1; 7 bases map to TRBD1. CDR3 length: 16 residues. Germline CDR1 reads MNHEY; CDR2 reads SMNVEV (reference sequence). V shed 1 base and J 7 bases; nucleotides not matched to a gene: 12. The CDR3 DNA reads as TGTGCCAGCAGTTTATTGTCTTCCCCAAACAGGGGTGAAGCTTTCTTT. Translating gives CASSLLSSPNRGEAFF.

This chain connects TRBV2 to TRBJ2-5; D not certain. The last part of the DNA fits TRBJ2-7 better; the J call may be wrong. CDR3 length: 12 residues. Per the germline V gene, CDR1 is SNHLY and CDR2 is FYNNEI. CDR3 sequence reads: CASSRAGYEQYF. CDR3 bases: TGTGCCAGCAGTCGAGCAGGTTACGAGCAGTACTTC.

The rearrangement uses TRBV18 and TRBJ2-2, with D uncertain. The CDR3 extends over 14 amino acids. The V end lost 6 bases, the J end lost 0 bases, and 8 bases lay between the germline ends. CDR1 KGHSH and CDR2 LQKENI come from the germline V gene. The CDR3 bases are TGTGCCAGCTCTCCAAAGGCGAACACCGGGGAGCTGTTTTTT. It translates to CASSPKANTGELFF. Using reference TRBV18 and TRBJ2-2 for the parts outside the CDR3, the full variable domain is NAGVMQNPRHLVRRRGQEARLRCSPMKGHSHVYWYRQLPEEGLKFMVYLQKENIIDESGMPKERFSAEFPKEGPSILRIQQVVRGDSAAYFCASSPKANTGELFFGEGSRLTVL.

The gene calls are TRBV7-8 and TRBJ2-7; D uncertain. The CDR3 spans 14 residues. V lost 5 bases and J 5 bases, leaving 16 bases between the germline ends. Germline CDR1 reads SGHVS; CDR2 reads FQNEAQ. CDR3 in DNA: TGTGCCAGCAGCCCACCCGGGCCCTACCACGAGCAGTACTTC. Residues: CASSPPGPYHEQYF.

The chain carries TRBV9 and TRBJ2-7; 14 bases fit TRBD2. This CDR3 has 18 residues. The germline CDR1 and CDR2 sequences are SGDLS and YYNGEE. The J segment lost 4 bases and the V segment lost 0 bases, leaving 9 bases of the junction unmatched. CDR3 in amino acids: CASSVDGTSGGSGYEQYF. DNA for the CDR3: TGTGCCAGCAGCGTAGATGGGACTAGCGGGGGTTCTGGATACGAGCAGTACTTC.